This T cell receptor beta chain derives from a study of cytomegalovirus exposure and HLA in healthy donors. Study details: Around 200 million T cells yielded roughly 100 million unique TCR beta sequences, as an earlier analysis found. Study results and limitations: Common viral pathogens seemed to be connected with several of the most significant clusters, according to a later analysis. Most of the TCR beta V segments (in an earlier analysis) were productive either about 87% or about 30% of the time. A later analysis revealed that TCR association rates differed between HLA loci, peaking at DRB1 and bottoming out at HLA-C.

Points on this clone: The target antigen is unknown.

PCR used 60 Vbeta primers and 13 Jbeta primers. Sequenced by immunoSEQ multiplex PCR; TCRdb stores in-frame clones only, minus some. The sample shows some 200,000 clones, about 80% of them seen only once. Germline V CDR1 and CDR2: SGHRS, YFSETQ. This CDR3 has 14 residues. J gave up 5 bases and V 4 bases, and 5 bases lay outside the gene matches. The TCR sequence derives from a woman aged 60-75 years in good health and CMV-seropositive. V is TRBV5-1 and J is TRBJ2-7; 11 bases align to TRBD1. Sequencing was performed on PBMCs. The CDR3 loop reads CASSTWTGGNEQYF. The DNA of the CDR3 is TGCGCCAGCAGCACCTGGACAGGGGGCAACGAGCAGTACTTC.